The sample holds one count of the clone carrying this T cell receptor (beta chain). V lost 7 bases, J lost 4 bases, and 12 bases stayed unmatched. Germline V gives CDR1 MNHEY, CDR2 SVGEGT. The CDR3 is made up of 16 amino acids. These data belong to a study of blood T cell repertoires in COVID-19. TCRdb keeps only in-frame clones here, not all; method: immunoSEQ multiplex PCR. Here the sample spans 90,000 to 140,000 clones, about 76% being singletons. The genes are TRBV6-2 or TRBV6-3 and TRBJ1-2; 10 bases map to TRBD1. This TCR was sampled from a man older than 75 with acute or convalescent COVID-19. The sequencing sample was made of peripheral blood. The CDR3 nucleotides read TGTGCCAGCATCCCCGCGGGACAGGGGTACCTCTATGGCTACACCTTC. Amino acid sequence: CASIPAGQGYLYGYTF.